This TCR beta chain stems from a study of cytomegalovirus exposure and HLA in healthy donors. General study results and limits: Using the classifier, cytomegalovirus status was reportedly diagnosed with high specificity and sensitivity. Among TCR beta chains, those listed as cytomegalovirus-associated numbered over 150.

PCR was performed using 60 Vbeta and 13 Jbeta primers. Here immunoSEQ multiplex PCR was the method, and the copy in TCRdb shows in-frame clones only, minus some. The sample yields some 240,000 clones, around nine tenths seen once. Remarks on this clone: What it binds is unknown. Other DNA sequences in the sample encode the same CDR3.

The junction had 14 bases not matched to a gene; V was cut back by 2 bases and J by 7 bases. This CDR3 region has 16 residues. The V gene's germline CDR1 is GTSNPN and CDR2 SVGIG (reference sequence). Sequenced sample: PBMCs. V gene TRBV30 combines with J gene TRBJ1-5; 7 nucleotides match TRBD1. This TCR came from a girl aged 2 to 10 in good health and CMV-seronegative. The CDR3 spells CAWSIAGGFSNQPQHF. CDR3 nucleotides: TGTGCCTGGAGTATCGCAGGGGGTTTTTCGAACCAGCCCCAGCATTTT.